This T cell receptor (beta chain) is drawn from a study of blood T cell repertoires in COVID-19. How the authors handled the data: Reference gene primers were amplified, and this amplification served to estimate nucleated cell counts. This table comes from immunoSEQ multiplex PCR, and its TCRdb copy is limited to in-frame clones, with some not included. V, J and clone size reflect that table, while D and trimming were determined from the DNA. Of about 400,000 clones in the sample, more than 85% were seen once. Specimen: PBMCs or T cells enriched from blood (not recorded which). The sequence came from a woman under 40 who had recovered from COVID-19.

CDR3 protein: CASSFTAGGNSPLHF. The CDR3 nucleotides read TGCGCCAGCAGCTTCACGGCAGGGGGTAATTCACCCCTCCACTTT. V and J are TRBV5-1 and TRBJ1-6; 7 bases map to TRBD1. The CDR3 is made up of 15 amino acids. V lost 2 bases to trimming and J lost 6 bases; unmatched junction nucleotides: 5. Germline V gene sequence: CDR1 SGHRS, CDR2 YFSETQ.